This TCR beta chain is drawn from a study of tumor-infiltrating lymphocytes in primary liver carcinoma. The overall study: These patients were men and women whose ages were 30 to 69 years.

Priming with a constant-region primer yielded TCR beta cDNA from around 540 ng total RNA. The TCR beta library was amplified through three nested multiplex PCR rounds in a modified ARM-PCR procedure. In the first two PCR rounds, TRBV1-TRBV30 forward primers were paired with a C-beta reverse primer, and each round lasted roughly 10 cycles. From the multiplex PCR reads, TCRdb called clonotypes with MiXCR, one entry per CDR3 protein. The data show around 120,000 distinct CDR3 sequences, approximately 70% seen once. On this clonotype: Its target is not known. One end of the junction does not line up with germline, which may come from a read error.

CDR1 and CDR2 (germline): SGHAT, FQNNGV. The CDR3 totals 15 residues. Total RNA and DNA came together from about 21-30 mg of bulk tissue without cell sorting. Study-wide points: Detection in all five tumor regions applied to only about 7-24% of top clones.

Sequencing was done on a sample of liver tumor tissue from sampling region 1. Stated subset: tumor region T1, superior pole. The chain links TRBV11-2 to TRBJ2-3; the D call may be TRBD1 or TRBD2 (5 bases each). The sequence came from a woman aged 60-75 years with primary liver carcinoma and hepatitis B virus infection. CDR3 sequence (DNA): TGTGACAGCAGTCCCGGGGCGAGAGGTGGAGATACGCAGTATTTT. It translates to CDSSPGARGGDTQYF. Combining the CDR3 with reference TRBV11-2 and TRBJ2-3 gives the whole variable domain EAGVAQSPRYKIIEKRQSVAFWCNPISGHATLYWYQQILGQGPKLLIQFQNNGVVDDSQLPKDRFSAERLKGVDSTLKIQPAKLEDSAVYLCDSSPGARGGDTQYFGPGTRLTVL.